The 16 T cell receptor beta chains reported below all come from one sample, sequenced in a study of PD-L1 blockade in urothelial cancer. Assay used: immunoSEQ multiplex PCR; TCRdb lists only in-frame clones, some missing. The sample consists of roughly 77,000 clones, 65% to 85% of them appearing once. The time point: pretreatment peripheral blood. This material consisted of PBMCs, taken around atezolizumab (anti-PD-L1) treatment. All receptors come from a woman in her 70s with urothelial cancer.

This sequence joins TRBV30 and TRBJ1-2, with 8 bases matching TRBD1. This CDR3 is 12 amino acids long. V trimming: 6 bases; J trimming: 5 bases; junction bases outside the gene matches: 5. Germline assignment: CDR1 GTSNPN and CDR2 SVGIG (reference sequence). In nucleotides, the CDR3 is TGTGCCTGTAACAGGGGGTTTTATGGCTACACCTTC. The encoded protein is CACNRGFYGYTF.

The V call is TRBV29-1, the J call TRBJ2-7, with 7 bases fitting TRBD1. The CDR3 sequence is 13 residues long. CDR1 is SQVTM and CDR2 is ANQGSEA in the germline V gene. V dropped 1 base and J dropped 5; count of bases not matched to a gene: 5. CDR3: CSVEGYRGNEQYF. In DNA, the CDR3 is TGCAGCGTTGAAGGTTACAGGGGAAACGAGCAGTACTTC.

This rearrangement joins TRBV6-1 to TRBJ2-7, with unresolved D. CDR3 length: 13 residues. Trimming removed 0 bases at V and 4 bases at J, with 7 bases between. In germline, CDR1 is MNHNS, CDR2 SASEGT. DNA of the CDR3: TGTGCCAGCAGTGAAGCCGAGAGATACGAGCAGTACTTC. Its translation: CASSEAERYEQYF.

This clone came up once. The genes are TRBV18 and TRBJ1-3; D remains unclear. Trimming took 3 bases from V and 1 from J, leaving 7 bases between them. This CDR3 is 14 amino acids long. Germline V gives CDR1 KGHSH, CDR2 LQKENI. The chain's CDR3 is CASSPGRSGNTIYF. The CDR3 DNA sequence: TGTGCCAGCTCACCGGGGAGATCTGGAAACACCATATATTTT.

J is TRBJ2-2 and V is TRBV27; the match to TRBD2 covers 12 bases. The CDR3 is 14 residues long. CDR1 MNHEY and CDR2 SMNVEV come from the germline V gene (reference sequence). J was trimmed by 4 bases and V by 7 bases; bases with no gene match: 1. The CDR3 loop is CASKTSGSTGELFF. CDR3 nucleotide sequence: TGTGCCAGCAAGACTAGCGGGAGCACCGGGGAGCTGTTTTTT.

The chain is built from TRBV2 and TRBJ1-5; possibly TRBD1 for D (6 bases). The CDR3 sequence is 14 residues long. V was pared by 7 bases and J by 8 bases, with 18 bases between. Germline lookup yields CDR1 SNHLY and CDR2 FYNNEI. The CDR3: CASTRTASGEPQHF. CDR3 DNA: TGTGCCAGCACCCGGACAGCGAGCGGAGAGCCCCAGCATTTT.

The sample holds one count of this clone. V usage is TRBV5-1 and J usage is TRBJ2-6; D may be TRBD2 (6 bases). Germline V gene sequence: CDR1 SGHRS, CDR2 YFSETQ. The ends were cut back, 7 bases at V and 2 bases at J, with 10 bases in the middle. The CDR3 is 14 residues long. The CDR3 DNA reads TGCGCCAGCGGGTCGGGGGCTGGGGCCAACGTCCTGACTTTC. Its translation: CASGSGAGANVLTF.

V and J are TRBV6-5 and TRBJ2-3, with a weak D call TRBD1 (6 bases). The germline CDR1 and CDR2 sequences are MNHEY and SVGAGI. V lost 6 bases, J lost 0 bases, and 13 bases lay in between. This CDR3 is built from 15 residues. The DNA for the CDR3 is TGTGCCAGCAGACTACAGGGATCTAGCACAGATACGCAGTATTTT. Protein: CASRLQGSSTDTQYF.

The rearrangement joins TRBV9 to TRBJ2-2; tentative D call: TRBD2 (6 bases). The CDR3 is 17 amino acids. Germline CDR1 and CDR2: SGDLS and YYNGEE. V was pared by 3 bases and J by 0 bases, with 15 bases between. The CDR3 loop reads CASSGWASVSNTGELFF. The CDR3 region has the DNA TGTGCCAGCAGCGGCTGGGCTAGCGTCTCGAACACCGGGGAGCTGTTTTTT.

The V call is TRBV7-2, the J call TRBJ1-2, with 9 bases that match TRBD1. This CDR3 spans 13 amino acids. Losses at the gene ends were 5 bases for V and 7 bases for J; bases not matched to a gene: 5. CDR1 and CDR2 (germline): SGHTA, FQGNSA. For the CDR3, the DNA is TGTGCCAGCAGCCCTGGACAGGGGTTTGGCTACACCTTC. Translating gives CASSPGQGFGYTF.

This clone came up a few times. CDR3 in DNA: TGTGCCAGTATAGGGACTCCGGGACGCTCTGGGAATGAGCAGTTCTTC. Translation: CASIGTPGRSGNEQFF. This sequence joins TRBV19 and TRBJ2-1; a possible D gene is TRBD2 (6 bases). Germline V gene sequence: CDR1 LNHDA, CDR2 SQIVND (reference sequence). The CDR3 length is 16 residues. Deletions cut 7 bases from V and 7 bases from J, with 23 bases between.

This chain connects TRBV19 to TRBJ2-2; tentative D call: TRBD2 (6 bases). The CDR3 has 17 amino acids. V was cut by 5 bases and J by 0 bases, with 16 bases left in between. Germline CDR1 reads LNHDA; CDR2 reads SQIVND (reference sequence). CDR3 nucleotides: TGTGCCAGTAGTGACCCCCGAGGGGAGGCGAACACCGGGGAGCTGTTTTTT. It specifies CASSDPRGEANTGELFF.

On this clone itself: Germline is not matched at one junction end, which may reflect a read error. The CDR3 reads CASSLAQDEKLFF. DNA of the CDR3: TGCGCCAGCAGTTTGGCACAGGATGAAAAACTGTTTTTT. J is TRBJ1-4 and V is TRBV5-1; D may be TRBD1 (5 bases). CDR3 length: 13 amino acids. CDR1 SGHRS and CDR2 YFSETQ come from the germline V gene.

The V call is TRBV7-6, the J call TRBJ2-7; TRBD1 might be the D (6 bases). Germline lookup yields CDR1 SGHVS and CDR2 FNYEAQ. The V end lost 5 bases, the J end lost 4 bases, and 9 bases lay between the germline ends. This CDR3 region has 12 residues. The CDR3 DNA reads as TGTGCCAGCAGCACCACAGGGTACGAGCAGTACTTC. Translating gives CASSTTGYEQYF.

V is TRBV4-1 and J is TRBJ1-2; TRBD1 aligns across 8 bases. This CDR3 spans 16 amino acids. J was trimmed by 8 bases and V by 1 base; bases with no gene match: 12. Germline lookup yields CDR1 MGHRA and CDR2 YSYEKL. CDR3 amino acids: CASSQGLAGGPGGYTF. The CDR3 bases are TGCGCCAGCAGCCAAGGTTTGGCAGGGGGCCCCGGAGGCTACACCTTC.

This clone has more than one count but fewer than ten. This chain joins TRBV5-1 and TRBJ2-1; TRBD2 is a possible D gene (7 bases). Trimming cost V 4 bases and J 12 bases, with 23 bases left between them. CDR1 is SGHRS and CDR2 is YFSETQ in the germline V gene. This CDR3 spans 15 amino acids. CDR3 sequence reads: CASSLGPLTGGRQFF. The DNA for the CDR3 is TGCGCCAGCAGCCTCGGGCCGTTGACGGGGGGCCGGCAGTTCTTC.